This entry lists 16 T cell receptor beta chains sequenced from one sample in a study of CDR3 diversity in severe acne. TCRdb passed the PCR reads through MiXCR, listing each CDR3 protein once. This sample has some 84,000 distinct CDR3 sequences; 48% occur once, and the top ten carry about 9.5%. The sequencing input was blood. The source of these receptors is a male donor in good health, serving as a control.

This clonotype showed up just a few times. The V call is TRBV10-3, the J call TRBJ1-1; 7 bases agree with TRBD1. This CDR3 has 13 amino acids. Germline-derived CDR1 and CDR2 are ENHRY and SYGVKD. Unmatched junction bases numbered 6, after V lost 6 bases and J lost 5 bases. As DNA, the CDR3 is TGTGCCATCAGCTCAGGGGGACAAACTGAAGCTTTCTTT. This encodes CAISSGGQTEAFF.

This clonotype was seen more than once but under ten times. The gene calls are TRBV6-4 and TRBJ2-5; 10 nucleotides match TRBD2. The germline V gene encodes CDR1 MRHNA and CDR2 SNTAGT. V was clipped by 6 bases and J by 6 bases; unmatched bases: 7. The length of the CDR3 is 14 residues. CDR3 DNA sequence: TGTGCCAGCAGCGCATTAGCGGGAGGAAAGACCCAGTACTTC. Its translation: CASSALAGGKTQYF.

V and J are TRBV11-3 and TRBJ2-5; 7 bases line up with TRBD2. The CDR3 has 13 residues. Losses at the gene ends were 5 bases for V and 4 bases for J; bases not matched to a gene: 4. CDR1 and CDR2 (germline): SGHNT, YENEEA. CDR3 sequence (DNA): TGTGCCAGCAGCAGCGGGGTGGGAGAGACCCAGTACTTC. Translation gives CASSSGVGETQYF. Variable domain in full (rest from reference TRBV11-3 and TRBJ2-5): EAGVVQSPRYKIIEKKQPVAFWCNPISGHNTLYWYLQNLGQGPELLIRYENEEAVDDSQLPKDRFSAERLKGVDSTLKIQPAELGDSAVYLCASSSGVGETQYFGPGTRLLVL.

CDR3 sequence reads: CASSNQDRGPRRGYTF. As DNA, the CDR3 is TGTGCCAGTAGTAACCAAGACAGGGGCCCACGCCGGGGCTACACCTTC. The chain is built from TRBV19 and TRBJ1-2, with 8 bases identical to TRBD1. The CDR3 has 16 amino acids. With 4 bases clipped from V and 8 bases from J, the junction kept 15 bases outside the gene matches. The V gene's germline CDR1 is LNHDA and CDR2 SQIVND (reference sequence).

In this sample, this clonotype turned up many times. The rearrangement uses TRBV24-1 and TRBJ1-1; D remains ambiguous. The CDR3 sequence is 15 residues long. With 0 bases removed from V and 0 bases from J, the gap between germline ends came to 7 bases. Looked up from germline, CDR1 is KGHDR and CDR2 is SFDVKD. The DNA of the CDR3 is TGTGCCACCAGTGATTTGCCAGGACTGAACACTGAAGCTTTCTTT. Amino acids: CATSDLPGLNTEAFF.

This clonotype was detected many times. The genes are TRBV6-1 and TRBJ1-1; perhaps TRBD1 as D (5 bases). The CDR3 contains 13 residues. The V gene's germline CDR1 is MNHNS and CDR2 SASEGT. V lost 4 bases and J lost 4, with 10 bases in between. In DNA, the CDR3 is TGTGCCAGCAGTGCGGGGGTGGTCACTGAAGCTTTCTTT. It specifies CASSAGVVTEAFF.

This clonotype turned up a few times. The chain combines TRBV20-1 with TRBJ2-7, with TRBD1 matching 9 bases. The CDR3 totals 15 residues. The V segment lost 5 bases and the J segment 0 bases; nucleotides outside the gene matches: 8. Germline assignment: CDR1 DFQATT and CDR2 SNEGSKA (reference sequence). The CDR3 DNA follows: TGCAGTGCTCAAACCGCGGGACAGGGCTCCTACGAGCAGTACTTC. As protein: CSAQTAGQGSYEQYF.

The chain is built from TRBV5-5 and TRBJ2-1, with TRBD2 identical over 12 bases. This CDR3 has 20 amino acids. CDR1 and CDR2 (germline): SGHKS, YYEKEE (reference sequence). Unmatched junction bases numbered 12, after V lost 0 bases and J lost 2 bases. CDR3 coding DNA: TGTGCCAGCAGCTTGGGGTGGCGGACGTGGACTAGCGGGACCTACAATGAGCAGTTCTTC. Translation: CASSLGWRTWTSGTYNEQFF. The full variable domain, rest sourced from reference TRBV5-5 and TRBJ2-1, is DAGVTQSPTHLIKTRGQQVTLRCSPISGHKSVSWYQQVLGQGPQFIFQYYEKEERGRGNFPDRFSARQFPNYSSELNVNALLLGDSALYLCASSLGWRTWTSGTYNEQFFGPGTRLTVL.

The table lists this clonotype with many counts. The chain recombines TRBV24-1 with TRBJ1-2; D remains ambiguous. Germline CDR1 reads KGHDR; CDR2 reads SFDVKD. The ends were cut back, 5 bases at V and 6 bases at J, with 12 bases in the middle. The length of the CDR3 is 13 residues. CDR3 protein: CATSVTPSDGYTF. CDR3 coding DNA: TGTGCCACCAGTGTAACACCTTCGGATGGCTACACCTTC.

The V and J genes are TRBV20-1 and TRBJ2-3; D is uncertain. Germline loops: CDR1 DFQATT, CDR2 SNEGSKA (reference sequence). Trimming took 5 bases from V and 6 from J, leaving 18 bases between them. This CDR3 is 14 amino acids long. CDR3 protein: CSARPRMSSDTQYF. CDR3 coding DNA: TGCAGTGCTCGCCCCCGGATGTCGTCGGATACGCAGTATTTT.

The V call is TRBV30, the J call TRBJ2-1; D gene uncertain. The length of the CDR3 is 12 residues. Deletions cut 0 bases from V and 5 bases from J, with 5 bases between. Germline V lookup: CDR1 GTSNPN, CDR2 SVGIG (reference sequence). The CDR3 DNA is TGTGCCTGGAGTGTAGAACACAATGAGCAGTTCTTC. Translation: CAWSVEHNEQFF.

Written as DNA, the CDR3 is TGTGCCAGCTCACAGGGGGCGCGGAGTAATGAGCAGTTCTTC. It yields the protein CASSQGARSNEQFF. The chain employs TRBV5-6 and TRBJ2-1; 9 bases line up with TRBD1. V shed 7 bases and J 7 bases; nucleotides not matched to a gene: 9. The CDR3 has 14 amino acids. The germline gives CDR1 SGHDT, CDR2 YYEEEE.

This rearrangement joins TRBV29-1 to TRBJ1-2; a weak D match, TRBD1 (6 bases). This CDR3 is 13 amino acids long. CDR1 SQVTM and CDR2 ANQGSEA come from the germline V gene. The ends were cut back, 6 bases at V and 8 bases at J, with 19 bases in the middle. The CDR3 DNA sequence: TGCAGCGTAGGAGGCACAGGGAATTGGGGCTACACCTTC. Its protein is CSVGGTGNWGYTF.

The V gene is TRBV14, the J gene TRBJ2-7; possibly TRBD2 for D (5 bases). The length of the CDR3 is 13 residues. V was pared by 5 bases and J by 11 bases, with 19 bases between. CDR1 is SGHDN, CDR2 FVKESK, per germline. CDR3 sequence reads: CASSYYKGLPKYF. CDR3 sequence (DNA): TGTGCCAGCAGCTATTATAAAGGACTTCCAAAGTACTTC.

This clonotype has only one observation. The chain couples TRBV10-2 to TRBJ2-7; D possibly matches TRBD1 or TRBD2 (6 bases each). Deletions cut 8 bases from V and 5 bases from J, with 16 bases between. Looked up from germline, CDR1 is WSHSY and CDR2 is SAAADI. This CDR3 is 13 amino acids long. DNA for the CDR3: TGCGCCAGCTCCGAAGGGGGGCCCGACGAGCAGTACTTC. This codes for CASSEGGPDEQYF.

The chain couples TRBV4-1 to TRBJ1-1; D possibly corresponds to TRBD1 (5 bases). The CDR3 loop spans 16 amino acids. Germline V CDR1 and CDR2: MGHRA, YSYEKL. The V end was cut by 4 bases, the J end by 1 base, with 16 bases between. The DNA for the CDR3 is TGCGCCAGCAGCCCTCGATGGGGGTTGGGGAACACTGAAGCTTTCTTT. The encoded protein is CASSPRWGLGNTEAFF.